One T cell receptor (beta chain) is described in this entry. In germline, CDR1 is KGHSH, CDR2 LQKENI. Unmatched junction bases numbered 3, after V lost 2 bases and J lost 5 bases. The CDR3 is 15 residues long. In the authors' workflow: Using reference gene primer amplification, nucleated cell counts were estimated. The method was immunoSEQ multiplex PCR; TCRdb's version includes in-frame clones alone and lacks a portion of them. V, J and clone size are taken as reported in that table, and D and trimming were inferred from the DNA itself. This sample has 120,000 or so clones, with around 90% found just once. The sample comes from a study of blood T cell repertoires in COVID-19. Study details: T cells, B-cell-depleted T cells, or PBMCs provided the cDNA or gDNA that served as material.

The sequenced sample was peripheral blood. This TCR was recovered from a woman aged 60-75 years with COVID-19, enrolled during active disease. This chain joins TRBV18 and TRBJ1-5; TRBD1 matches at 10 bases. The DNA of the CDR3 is TGTGCCAGCTCACCAGAGACAGGGGGCTATCAGCCCCAGCATTTT. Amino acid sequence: CASSPETGGYQPQHF.